This T cell receptor beta chain was identified during a study of T cell repertoires in cytomegalovirus infection. Study as a whole: CMV epitopes used comprised recently identified HLA-C-restricted ones and well-studied HLA-B-restricted ones. Public TCR beta signatures provided an indication of both CMV infection and a matching HLA type. Whole-study findings and limits: In two of eight donors, the top clonotype was HLA-C-restricted CMV-specific.

The germline V and J ends were trimmed by 6 bases and 7 bases, with 15 bases remaining between them. CDR3 size: 13 residues. Germline CDR1 reads LNHDA; CDR2 reads SQIVND (reference sequence). MiXCR was run by TCRdb on the reads, yielding one entry per CDR3 protein. The sample consists of hundreds of thousands of distinct CDR3 sequences, 30% to 40% of them appearing once. This clonotype appeared a few times. Its target is unknown. V gene TRBV19 combines with J gene TRBJ1-1; the D is unclear. The specimen was cultured CD8+ T cells from PBMCs, collected from culture after CMV antigen stimulation. This clonotype was obtained from a human donor in good health (CMV status not recorded). Some clones in this sample may be carry-over from other donors' samples. CDR3 nucleotides: TGTGCCAGTAGAAGCGGGCAGTTTCATGAAGCTTTCTTT. Protein: CASRSGQFHEAFF.